The clone carrying this TCR beta chain came up a few times. As yet, its antigen is unknown. A junction end diverges from the germline sequence, so it may reflect a read error. The source of the sample is a study of regulatory T cells in long-lasting Graves disease. Notes on the study in general: It was in persistent disease that TRBV28, TRBJ1-2 and TRBJ2-5 were favored.

iRepertoire HTBI primers and Arm-PCR of CDR3 regions built TCR beta libraries. Per the original methods: Samples collectively showed fewer than 80 TRBV and about 15 TRBJ segments. From the multiplex PCR reads, TCRdb called clonotypes with MiXCR, one entry per CDR3 protein. TCRdb's processing, not the study's, gives the V and J calls here. The data contain some 600,000 distinct CDR3 sequences, about 16% of them singletons. The CDR3 is 15 residues long. CDR1 PRHDT and CDR2 FYEKMQ come from the germline V gene (reference sequence). The time point denotes: newly diagnosed GD, antithyroid drugs for less than 3 months. RNA extracted from PBMCs served as the sequencing template. The same sample was also studied in work on T cells in Graves' hyperthyroidism and ophthalmopathy.

The V gene is TRBV13, the J gene TRBJ2-1; D remains unclear. The clonotype comes from a man between 18 and 35 years old with Graves disease. The sample here was peripheral blood mononuclear cells (PBMCs), taken at new diagnosis, from a patient treated with antithyroid drugs. In DNA form, the CDR3 reads TGTACCAGCAGCTTAAGCGAGCAGATGTACAATGAGCAGTTCTTC. This encodes CTSSLSEQMYNEQFF.